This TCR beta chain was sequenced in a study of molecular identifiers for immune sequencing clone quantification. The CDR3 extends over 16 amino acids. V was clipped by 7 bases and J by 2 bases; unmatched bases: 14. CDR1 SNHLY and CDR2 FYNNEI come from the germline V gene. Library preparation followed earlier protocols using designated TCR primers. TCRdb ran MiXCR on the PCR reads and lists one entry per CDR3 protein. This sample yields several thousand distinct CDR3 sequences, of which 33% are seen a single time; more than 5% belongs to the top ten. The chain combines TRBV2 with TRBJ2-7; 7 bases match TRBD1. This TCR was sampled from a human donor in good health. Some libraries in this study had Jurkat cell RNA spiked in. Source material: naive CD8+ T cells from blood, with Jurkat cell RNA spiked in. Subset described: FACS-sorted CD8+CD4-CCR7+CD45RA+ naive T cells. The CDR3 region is CASTGAVRDSTYEQYF. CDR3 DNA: TGTGCCAGCACTGGGGCAGTACGGGACAGCACCTACGAGCAGTACTTC.